The present TCR beta chain was sequenced within a study of blood T cell repertoires in COVID-19 (dated by TCRdb to 2019 to 2021). Study-wide context: The collaborator samples originated in the United States, Italy and Spain and spanned the acute and convalescent phases of COVID-19. The samples were drawn from two sources: the first 160 participants of the ongoing ImmuneRACE study, and 950 to 1,500 subjects contributed by 6 global collaborators. Deeply sampled blood TCRbeta repertoires from subjects exposed to, actively infected with, or recovered from COVID-19 were included in the dataset. Where HLA class I and class II types were available, the types were taken from metadata supplied by the sample provider, not from assay-based typing. A de-identified subject ID, COVID-19 status, age in years and sex were almost always included in the sample metadata. The prospective study material was composed of cDNA or gDNA derived from T cells, B-cell-depleted T cells, or PBMCs. The repertoires were made available in a free public database intended to serve as a resource for research on the immune response to SARS-CoV-2.

A word on this clone: It lacks a known antigen. Per-base quality was not reported, and no clone a single base away is much larger than it.

TCRbeta CDR3 regions were amplified from genomic DNA using the immunoSEQ Assay, a bias-controlled multiplex PCR. The source study handled its data this way. The number of nucleated cells in each sample was estimated from the amplification of reference gene primers within the assay. Sequence reads were collapsed and filtered to measure the absolute abundance of every unique TCRbeta CDR3 rearrangement. For each sample, productive Simpson clonality was calculated by taking the square root of Simpson's diversity index across productive rearrangements. The table was pulled from immuneACCESS by TCRdb, which kept in-frame rearrangements only. Such tables lose some clones; where checked, under half of the loss comes from unresolved V genes, and the rest has no known cause. V and J calls and clone size are copied from that table; D and trimming were computed from the DNA. This sample is represented by 300,000 to 350,000 clones; about 92% of them were singletons. The biggest ten clones account for 3.9% of the sample.

V is trimmed back by 8 bases and J by 13 bases, and the junction contains 10 bases that no gene match accounts for. CDR1 is given as SQVTM and CDR2 as ANQGSEA, both from the germline V gene. The cysteine opens and the phenylalanine closes a CDR3 of 11 amino acids. The DNA shown is the 33-base CDR3, in frame from base 1. General findings and caveats noted by the study authors: The amount of clinical and demographic metadata varied by source and participant and was provided uncurated.

At one collaborating source in Seattle, patients were enrolled during active infection and were followed longitudinally through the course of disease. Whole blood was collected in K2EDTA tubes by collaborating institutions according to the institutions' own protocols. For TCRbeta analysis, collaborators shipped samples as frozen whole blood, isolated PBMCs, or DNA extracted from either of those sample types. Material for sequencing was peripheral blood. The TCR was taken from a woman in her fifties or sixties with COVID-19, enrolled during active disease. The chain uses TRBV29-1 and TRBJ1-2; 10 of the junction bases match TRBD1. The CDR3 in this case is CSCRQGAKLTF. The DNA sequence reads TGCAGCTGTCGACAGGGGGCGAAGCTCACCTTC.